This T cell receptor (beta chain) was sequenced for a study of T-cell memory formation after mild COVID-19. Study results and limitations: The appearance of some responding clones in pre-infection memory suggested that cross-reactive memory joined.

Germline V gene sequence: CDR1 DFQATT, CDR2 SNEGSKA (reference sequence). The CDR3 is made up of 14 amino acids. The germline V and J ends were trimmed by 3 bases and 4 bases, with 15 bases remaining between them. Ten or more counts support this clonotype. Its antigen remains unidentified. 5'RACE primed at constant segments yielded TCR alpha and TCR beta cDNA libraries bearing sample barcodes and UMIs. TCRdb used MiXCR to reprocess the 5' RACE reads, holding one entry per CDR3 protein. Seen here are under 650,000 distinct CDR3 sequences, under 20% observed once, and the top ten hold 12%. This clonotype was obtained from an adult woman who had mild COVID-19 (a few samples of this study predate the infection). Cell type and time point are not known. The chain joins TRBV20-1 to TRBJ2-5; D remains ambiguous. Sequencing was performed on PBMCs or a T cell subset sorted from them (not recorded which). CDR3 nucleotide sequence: TGCAGTGCTAGTCAGACCTCAATGGGAGAGACCCAGTACTTC. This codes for CSASQTSMGETQYF.